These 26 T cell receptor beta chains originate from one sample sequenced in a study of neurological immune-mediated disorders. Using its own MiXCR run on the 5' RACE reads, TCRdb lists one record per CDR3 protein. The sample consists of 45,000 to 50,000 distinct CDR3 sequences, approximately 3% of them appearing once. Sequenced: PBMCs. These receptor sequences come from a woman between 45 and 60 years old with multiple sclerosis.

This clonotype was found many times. The CDR3 region is CSAPIPSGFYNEQFF. The CDR3 bases are TGCAGTGCCCCGATACCTAGCGGGTTCTACAATGAGCAGTTCTTC. The chain is built from TRBV20-1 and TRBJ2-1; TRBD2 aligns across 8 bases. This CDR3 has 15 amino acids. Germline CDR1 and CDR2: DFQATT and SNEGSKA (reference sequence). Trimming at V came to 6 bases and at J to 3 bases, leaving 10 bases not matched to a gene.

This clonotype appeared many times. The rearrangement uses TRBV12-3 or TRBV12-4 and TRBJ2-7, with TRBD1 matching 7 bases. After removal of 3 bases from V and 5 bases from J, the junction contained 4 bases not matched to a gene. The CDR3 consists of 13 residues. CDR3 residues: CASSFEGAHEQYV. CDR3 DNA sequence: TGTGCCAGCAGTTTTGAGGGGGCCCACGAGCAGTACGTC.

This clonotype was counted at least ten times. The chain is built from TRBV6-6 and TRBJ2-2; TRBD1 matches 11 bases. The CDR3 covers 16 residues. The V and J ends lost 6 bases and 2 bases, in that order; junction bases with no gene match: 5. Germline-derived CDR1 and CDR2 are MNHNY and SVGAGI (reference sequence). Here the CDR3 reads CASSQDRGHNTGELFF. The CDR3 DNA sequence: TGTGCCAGCAGCCAGGACAGGGGGCATAACACCGGGGAGCTGTTTTTT.

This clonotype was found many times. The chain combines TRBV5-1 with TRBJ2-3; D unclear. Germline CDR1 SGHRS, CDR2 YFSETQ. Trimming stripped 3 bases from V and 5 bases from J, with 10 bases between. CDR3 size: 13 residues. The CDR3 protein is CASSSNLIDTQYF. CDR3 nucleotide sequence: TGCGCCAGCAGCTCTAATTTAATAGATACGCAGTATTTT.

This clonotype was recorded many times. As DNA, the CDR3 is TGTGCCAGCAGCCAAGGACACGGGAGGGGGTACGAGCAGTACTTC. It is translated as CASSQGHGRGYEQYF. This chain connects TRBV14 to TRBJ2-7, with 8 nucleotides matching TRBD2. The CDR3 contains 15 residues. Trimming removed 1 base from V and 4 bases from J; junction bases left unmatched: 6. The germline V gene has CDR1 SGHDN and CDR2 FVKESK.

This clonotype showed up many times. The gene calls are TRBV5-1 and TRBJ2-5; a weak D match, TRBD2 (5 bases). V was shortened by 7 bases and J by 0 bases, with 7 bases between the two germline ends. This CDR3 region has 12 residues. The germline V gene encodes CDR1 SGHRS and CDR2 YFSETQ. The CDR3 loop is CASSGYQETQYF. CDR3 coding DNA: TGCGCCAGCTCGGGGTACCAAGAGACCCAGTACTTC. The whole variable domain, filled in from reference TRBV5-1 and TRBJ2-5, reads KAGVTQTPRYLIKTRGQQVTLSCSPISGHRSVSWYQQTPGQGLQFLFEYFSETQRNKGNFPGRFSGRQFSNSRSEMNVSTLELGDSALYLCASSGYQETQYFGPGTRLLVL.

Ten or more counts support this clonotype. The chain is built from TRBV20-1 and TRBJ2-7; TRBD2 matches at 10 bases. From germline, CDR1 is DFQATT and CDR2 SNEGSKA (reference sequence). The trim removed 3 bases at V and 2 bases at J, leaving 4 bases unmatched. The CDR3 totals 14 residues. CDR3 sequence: CSARGLAGAYEQYF. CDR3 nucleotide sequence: TGCAGTGCTAGGGGGCTAGCGGGGGCCTACGAGCAGTACTTC.

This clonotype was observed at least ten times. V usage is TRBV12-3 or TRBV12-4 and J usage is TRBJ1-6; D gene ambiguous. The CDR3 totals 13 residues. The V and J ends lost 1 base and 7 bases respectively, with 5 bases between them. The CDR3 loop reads CASSLGTNSPLHF. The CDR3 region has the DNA TGTGCCAGCAGTTTAGGTACAAATTCACCCCTCCACTTT.

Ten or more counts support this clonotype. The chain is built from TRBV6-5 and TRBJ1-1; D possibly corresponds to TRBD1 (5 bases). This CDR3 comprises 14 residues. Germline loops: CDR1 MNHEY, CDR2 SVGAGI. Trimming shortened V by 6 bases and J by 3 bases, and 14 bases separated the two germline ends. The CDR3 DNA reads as TGTGCCAGCAGGGAGGGGTCGGGTGACACTGAAGCTTTCTTT. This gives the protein CASREGSGDTEAFF.

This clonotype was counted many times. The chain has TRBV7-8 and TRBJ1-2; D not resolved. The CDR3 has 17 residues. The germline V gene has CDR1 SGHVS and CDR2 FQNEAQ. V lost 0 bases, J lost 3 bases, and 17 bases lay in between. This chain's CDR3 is CASSLATRSWVHYGYTF. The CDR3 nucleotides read TGTGCCAGCAGCTTAGCGACCCGTAGTTGGGTTCACTATGGCTACACCTTC. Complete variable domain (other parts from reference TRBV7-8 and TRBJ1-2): GAGVSQSPRYKVAKRGQDVALRCDPISGHVSLFWYQQALGQGPEFLTYFQNEAQLDKSGLPSDRFFAERPEGSVSTLKIQRTQQEDSAVYLCASSLATRSWVHYGYTFGSGTRLTVV.

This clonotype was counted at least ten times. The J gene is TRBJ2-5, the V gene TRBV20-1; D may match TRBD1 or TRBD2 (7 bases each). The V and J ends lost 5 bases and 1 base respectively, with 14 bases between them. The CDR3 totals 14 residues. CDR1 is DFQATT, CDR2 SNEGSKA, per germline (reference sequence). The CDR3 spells CSARAGGAQETQYF. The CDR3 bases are TGCAGTGCTCGGGCAGGGGGGGCCCAAGAGACCCAGTACTTC.

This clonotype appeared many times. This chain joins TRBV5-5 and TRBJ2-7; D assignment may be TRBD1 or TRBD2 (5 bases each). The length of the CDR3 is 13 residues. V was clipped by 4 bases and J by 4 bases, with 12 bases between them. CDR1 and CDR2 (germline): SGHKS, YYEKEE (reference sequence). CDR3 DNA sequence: TGTGCCAGCAGCCACGGTGGGGGTTACGAGCAGTACGTC. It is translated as CASSHGGGYEQYV.

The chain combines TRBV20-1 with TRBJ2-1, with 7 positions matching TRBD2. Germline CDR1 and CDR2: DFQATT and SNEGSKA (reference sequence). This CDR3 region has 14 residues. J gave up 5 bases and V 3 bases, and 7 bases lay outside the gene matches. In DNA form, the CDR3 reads TGCAGTGCTAGGAGGGCGGGAGTAGACAATGAGCAGTTCTTC. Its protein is CSARRAGVDNEQFF.

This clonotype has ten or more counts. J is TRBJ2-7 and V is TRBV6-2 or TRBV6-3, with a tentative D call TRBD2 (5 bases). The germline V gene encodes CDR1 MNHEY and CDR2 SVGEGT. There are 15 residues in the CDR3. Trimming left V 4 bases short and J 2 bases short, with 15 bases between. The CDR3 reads CASSLDQPGTYEQYV. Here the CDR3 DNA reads TGTGCCAGCAGTTTAGACCAACCGGGGACCTACGAGCAGTACGTC.

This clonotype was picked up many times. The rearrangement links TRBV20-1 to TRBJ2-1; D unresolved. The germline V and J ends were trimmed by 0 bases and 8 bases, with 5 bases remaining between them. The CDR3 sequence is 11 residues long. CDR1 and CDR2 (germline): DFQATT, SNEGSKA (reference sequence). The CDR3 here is CSARDLDEQFF. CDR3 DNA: TGCAGTGCTAGAGATCTGGATGAGCAGTTCTTC.

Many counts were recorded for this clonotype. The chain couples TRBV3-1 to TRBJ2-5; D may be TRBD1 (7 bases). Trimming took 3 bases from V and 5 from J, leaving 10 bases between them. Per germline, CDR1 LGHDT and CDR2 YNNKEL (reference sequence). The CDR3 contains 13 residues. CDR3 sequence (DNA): TGTGCCAGCAGCCATGCAGGGGGGGAGACCCAGTACTTC. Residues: CASSHAGGETQYF.

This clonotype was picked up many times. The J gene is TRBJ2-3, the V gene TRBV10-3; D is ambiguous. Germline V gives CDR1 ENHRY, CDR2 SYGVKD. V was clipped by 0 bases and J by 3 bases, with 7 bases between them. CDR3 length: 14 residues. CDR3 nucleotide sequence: TGTGCCATCAGTGAGTCTACCGGTACAGATACGCAGTATTTT. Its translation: CAISESTGTDTQYF.

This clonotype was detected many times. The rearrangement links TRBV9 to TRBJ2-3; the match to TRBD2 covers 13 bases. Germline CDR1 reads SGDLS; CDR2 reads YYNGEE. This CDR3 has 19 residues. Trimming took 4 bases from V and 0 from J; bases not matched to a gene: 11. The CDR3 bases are TGTGCCAGCAGCCCCCGTCCCGGGACTAGCGGGACTAGCACAGATACGCAGTATTTT. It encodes CASSPRPGTSGTSTDTQYF. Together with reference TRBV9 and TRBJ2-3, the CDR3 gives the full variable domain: DSGVTQTPKHLITATGQRVTLRCSPRSGDLSVYWYQQSLDQGLQFLIQYYNGEERAKGNILERFSAQQFPDLHSELNLSSLELGDSALYFCASSPRPGTSGTSTDTQYFGPGTRLTVL.

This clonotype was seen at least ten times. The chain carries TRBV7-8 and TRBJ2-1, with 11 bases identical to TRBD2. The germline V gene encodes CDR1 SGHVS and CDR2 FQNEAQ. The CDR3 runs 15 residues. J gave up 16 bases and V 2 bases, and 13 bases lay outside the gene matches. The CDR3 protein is CASSLSSLAGVSKFF. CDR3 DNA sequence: TGTGCCAGCAGCTTATCCTCACTAGCGGGAGTGAGCAAATTCTTC.

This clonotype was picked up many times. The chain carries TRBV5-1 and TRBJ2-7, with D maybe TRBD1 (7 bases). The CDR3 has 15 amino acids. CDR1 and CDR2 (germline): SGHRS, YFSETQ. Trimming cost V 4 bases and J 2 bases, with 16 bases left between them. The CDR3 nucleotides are TGCGCCAGCAGCCGGCGGGACAGCCACACCTACGAGCAGTACGTC. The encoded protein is CASSRRDSHTYEQYV.

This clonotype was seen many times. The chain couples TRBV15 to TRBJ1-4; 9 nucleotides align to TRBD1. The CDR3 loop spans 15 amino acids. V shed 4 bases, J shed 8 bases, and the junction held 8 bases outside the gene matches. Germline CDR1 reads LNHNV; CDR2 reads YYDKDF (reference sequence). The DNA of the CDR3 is TGTGCCACCAGCACCTCCGGGACAGGGTACGAAAAACTGTTTTTT. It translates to CATSTSGTGYEKLFF.

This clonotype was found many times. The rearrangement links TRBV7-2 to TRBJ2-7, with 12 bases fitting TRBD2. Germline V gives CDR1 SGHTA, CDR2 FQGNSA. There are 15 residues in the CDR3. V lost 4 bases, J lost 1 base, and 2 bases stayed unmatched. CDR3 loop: CASSYTSGRSYEQYF. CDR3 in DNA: TGTGCCAGCAGCTATACTAGCGGGAGGTCCTACGAGCAGTACTTC.

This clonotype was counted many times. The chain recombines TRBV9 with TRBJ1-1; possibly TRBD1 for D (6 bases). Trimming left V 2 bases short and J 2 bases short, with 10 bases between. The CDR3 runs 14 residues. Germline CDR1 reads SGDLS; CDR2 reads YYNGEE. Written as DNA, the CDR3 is TGTGCCAGCAGCGTCGGGGGCCCCAACACTGAAGCTTTCTTT. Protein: CASSVGGPNTEAFF.

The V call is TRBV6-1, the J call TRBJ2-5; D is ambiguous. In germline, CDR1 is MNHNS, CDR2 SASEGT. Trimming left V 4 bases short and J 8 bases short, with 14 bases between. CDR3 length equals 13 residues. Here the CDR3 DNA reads TGTGCCAGCAGTGGGAGCCGAGTGGACACCCAGTACTTC. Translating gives CASSGSRVDTQYF.

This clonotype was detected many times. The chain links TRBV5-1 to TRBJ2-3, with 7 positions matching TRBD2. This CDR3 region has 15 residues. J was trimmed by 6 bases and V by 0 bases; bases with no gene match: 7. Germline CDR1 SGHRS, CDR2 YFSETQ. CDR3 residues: CASSLGDYAGDTQYF. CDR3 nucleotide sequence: TGCGCCAGCAGCTTGGGGGACTACGCGGGGGATACGCAGTATTTT.

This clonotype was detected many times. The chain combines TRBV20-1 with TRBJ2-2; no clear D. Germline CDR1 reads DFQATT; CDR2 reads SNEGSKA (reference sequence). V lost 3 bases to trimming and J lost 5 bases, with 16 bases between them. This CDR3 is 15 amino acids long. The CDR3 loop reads CSASSSSHPTGELFF. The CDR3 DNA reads TGCAGTGCTAGTTCCTCCAGCCATCCGACCGGGGAGCTGTTTTTT.